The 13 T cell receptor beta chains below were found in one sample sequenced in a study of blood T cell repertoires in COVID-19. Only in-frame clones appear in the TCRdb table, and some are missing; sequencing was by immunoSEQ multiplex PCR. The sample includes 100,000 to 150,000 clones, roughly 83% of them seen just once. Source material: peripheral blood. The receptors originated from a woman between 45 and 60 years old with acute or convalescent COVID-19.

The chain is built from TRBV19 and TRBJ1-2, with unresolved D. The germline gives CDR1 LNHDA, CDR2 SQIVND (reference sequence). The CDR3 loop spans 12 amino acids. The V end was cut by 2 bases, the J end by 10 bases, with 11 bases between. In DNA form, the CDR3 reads TGTGCCAGTAGTATATCCTCGGGATTCTACACCTTC. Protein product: CASSISSGFYTF.

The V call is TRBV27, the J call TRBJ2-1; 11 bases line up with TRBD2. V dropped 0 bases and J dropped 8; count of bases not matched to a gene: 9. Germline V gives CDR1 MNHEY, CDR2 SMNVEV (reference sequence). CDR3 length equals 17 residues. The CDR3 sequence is CASSLSSGLAGGYEQFF. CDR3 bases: TGTGCCAGCAGTTTATCGAGCGGCCTAGCGGGGGGCTATGAGCAGTTCTTC.

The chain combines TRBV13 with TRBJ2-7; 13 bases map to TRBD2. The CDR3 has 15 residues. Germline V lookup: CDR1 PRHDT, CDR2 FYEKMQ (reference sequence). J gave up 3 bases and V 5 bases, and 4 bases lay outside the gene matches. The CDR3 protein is CASSPRLAGGYEQYF. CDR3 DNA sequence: TGTGCCAGCAGCCCTCGACTAGCGGGGGGCTACGAGCAGTACTTC.

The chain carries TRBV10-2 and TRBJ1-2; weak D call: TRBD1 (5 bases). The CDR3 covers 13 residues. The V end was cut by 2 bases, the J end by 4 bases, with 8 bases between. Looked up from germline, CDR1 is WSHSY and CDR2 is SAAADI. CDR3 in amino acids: CASSEGRAYGYTF. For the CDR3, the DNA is TGCGCCAGCAGTGAGGGCAGGGCCTATGGCTACACCTTC.

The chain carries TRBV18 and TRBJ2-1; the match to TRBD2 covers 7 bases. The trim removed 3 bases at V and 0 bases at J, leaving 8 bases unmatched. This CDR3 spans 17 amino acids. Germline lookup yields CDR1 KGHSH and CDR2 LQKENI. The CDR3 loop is CASSPISGTNSYNEQFF. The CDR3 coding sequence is TGTGCCAGCTCACCCATTTCAGGGACTAACTCCTACAATGAGCAGTTCTTC.

The CDR3 sequence: CASKRQGSDHQPQHF. CDR3 nucleotides: TGTGCCAGCAAACGACAGGGTAGTGACCATCAGCCCCAGCATTTT. The V and J genes are TRBV6-5 and TRBJ1-5; 7 bases are shared with TRBD1. Germline V lookup: CDR1 MNHEY, CDR2 SVGAGI. The CDR3 runs 15 residues. V lost 7 bases to trimming and J lost 5 bases; unmatched junction nucleotides: 11.

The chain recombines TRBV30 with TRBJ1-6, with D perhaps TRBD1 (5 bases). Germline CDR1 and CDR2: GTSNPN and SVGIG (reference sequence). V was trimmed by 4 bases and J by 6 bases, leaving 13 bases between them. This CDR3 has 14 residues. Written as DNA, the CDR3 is TGTGCCTGGATCTCAGACAGCTCTAATTCACCCCTCCACTTT. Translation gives CAWISDSSNSPLHF.

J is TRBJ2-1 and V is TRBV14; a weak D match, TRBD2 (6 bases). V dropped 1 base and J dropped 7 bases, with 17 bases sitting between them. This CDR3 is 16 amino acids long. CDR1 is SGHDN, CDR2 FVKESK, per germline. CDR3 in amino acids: CASSQGVLAPRNEQFF. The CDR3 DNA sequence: TGTGCCAGCAGCCAAGGTGTTCTAGCGCCGCGGAATGAGCAGTTCTTC.

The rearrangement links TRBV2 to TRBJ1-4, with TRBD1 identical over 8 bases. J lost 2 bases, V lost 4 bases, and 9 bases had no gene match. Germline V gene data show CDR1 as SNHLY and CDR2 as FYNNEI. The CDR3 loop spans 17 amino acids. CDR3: CASSVGQGRSTNEKLFF. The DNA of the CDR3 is TGTGCCAGCAGTGTTGGACAGGGAAGGTCGACTAATGAAAAACTGTTTTTT. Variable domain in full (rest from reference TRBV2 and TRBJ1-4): EPEVTQTPSHQVTQMGQEVILRCVPISNHLYFYWYRQILGQKVEFLVSFYNNEISEKSEIFDDQFSVERPDGSNFTLKIRSTKLEDSAMYFCASSVGQGRSTNEKLFFGSGTQLSVL.

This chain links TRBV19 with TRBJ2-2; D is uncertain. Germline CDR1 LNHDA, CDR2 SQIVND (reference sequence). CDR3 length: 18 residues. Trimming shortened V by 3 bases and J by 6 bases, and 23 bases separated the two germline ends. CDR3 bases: TGTGCCAGTAGTATCACCCCTAAGACTCCTGTTCATCCCGGGGAGCTGTTTTTT. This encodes CASSITPKTPVHPGELFF.

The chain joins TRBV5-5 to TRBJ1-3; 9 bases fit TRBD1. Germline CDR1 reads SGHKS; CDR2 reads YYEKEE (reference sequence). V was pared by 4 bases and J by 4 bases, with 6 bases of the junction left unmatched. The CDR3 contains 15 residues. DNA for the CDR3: TGTGCCAGCAGCATACAGGGGGCGCGGGGAAACACCATATATTTT. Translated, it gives CASSIQGARGNTIYF.

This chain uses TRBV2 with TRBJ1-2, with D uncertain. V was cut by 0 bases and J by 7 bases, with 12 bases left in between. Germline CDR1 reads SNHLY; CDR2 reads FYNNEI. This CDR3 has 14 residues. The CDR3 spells CASSEAQSVLGYTF. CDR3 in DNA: TGTGCCAGCAGTGAAGCGCAGTCAGTCCTTGGCTACACCTTC.

This CDR3 is CASSLSPGTGNTIYF. The CDR3 DNA sequence: TGTGCCAGCAGTTTAAGTCCAGGGACTGGAAACACCATATATTTT. The chain links TRBV27 to TRBJ1-3, with D maybe TRBD1 (5 bases). The CDR3 spans 15 residues. Germline V gene lookup returns CDR1 MNHEY and CDR2 SMNVEV (reference sequence). The V end was cut by 2 bases, the J end by 2 bases, with 10 bases between.